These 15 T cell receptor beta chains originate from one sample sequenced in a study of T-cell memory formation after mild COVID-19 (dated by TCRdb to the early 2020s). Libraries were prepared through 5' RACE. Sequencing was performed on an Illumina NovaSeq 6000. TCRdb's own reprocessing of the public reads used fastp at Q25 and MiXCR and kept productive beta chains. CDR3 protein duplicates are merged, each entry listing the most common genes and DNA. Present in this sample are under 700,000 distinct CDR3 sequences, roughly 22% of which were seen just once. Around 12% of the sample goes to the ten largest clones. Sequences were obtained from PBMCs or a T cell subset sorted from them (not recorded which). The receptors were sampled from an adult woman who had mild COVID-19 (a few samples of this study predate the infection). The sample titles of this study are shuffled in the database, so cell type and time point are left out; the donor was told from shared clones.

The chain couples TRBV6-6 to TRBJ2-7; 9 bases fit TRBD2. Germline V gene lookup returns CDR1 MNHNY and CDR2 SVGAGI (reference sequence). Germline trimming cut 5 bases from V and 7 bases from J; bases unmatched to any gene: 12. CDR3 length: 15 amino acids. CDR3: CASSPSGGLHSEQYF. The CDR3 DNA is TGTGCCAGCAGTCCAAGCGGGGGGTTACACAGTGAGCAGTACTTC.

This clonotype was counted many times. The DNA for the CDR3 is TGTGCCAGCCGGTACGGTTATAGCAATCAGCCCCAGCATTTT. This gives the protein CASRYGYSNQPQHF. The chain combines TRBV12-3 or TRBV12-4 with TRBJ1-5; D is undetermined. V shed 8 bases and J shed 0 bases, with 11 bases lying between them. CDR3 length: 14 residues.

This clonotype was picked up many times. The CDR3 region has the DNA TGTGCCAGCAGCTTACGGATTTGGGGGAATTCGGCTGACACTGAAGCTTTCTTT. It encodes CASSLRIWGNSADTEAFF. The chain has TRBV7-2 and TRBJ1-1, with TRBD1 as a possible D gene (5 bases). Trimming took off 2 bases at V and 3 bases at J, with 22 bases between the two ends. The CDR3 runs 18 residues. Germline loops: CDR1 SGHTA, CDR2 FQGNSA.

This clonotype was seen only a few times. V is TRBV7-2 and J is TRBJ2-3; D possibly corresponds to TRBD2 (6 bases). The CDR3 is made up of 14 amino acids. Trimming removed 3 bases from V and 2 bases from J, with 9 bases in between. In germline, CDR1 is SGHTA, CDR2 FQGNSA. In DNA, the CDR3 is TGTGCCAGCAGCTTTGGCGGGATCACAGATACGCAGTATTTT. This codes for CASSFGGITDTQYF.

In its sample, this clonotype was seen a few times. CDR3 residues: CASSYGEGTEAFF. The CDR3 bases are TGTGCCAGCAGTTATGGCGAGGGCACTGAAGCTTTCTTT. V and J are TRBV6-5 and TRBJ1-1; D is ambiguous. Germline lookup yields CDR1 MNHEY and CDR2 SVGAGI. V was shortened by 3 bases and J by 4 bases, with 9 bases between the two germline ends. The CDR3 length is 13 residues.

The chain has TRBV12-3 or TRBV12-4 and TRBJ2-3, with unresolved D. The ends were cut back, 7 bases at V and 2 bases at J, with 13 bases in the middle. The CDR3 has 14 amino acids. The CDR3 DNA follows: TGTGCCAGCAACCTCCTAGGGATCACAGATACGCAGTATTTT. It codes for CASNLLGITDTQYF.

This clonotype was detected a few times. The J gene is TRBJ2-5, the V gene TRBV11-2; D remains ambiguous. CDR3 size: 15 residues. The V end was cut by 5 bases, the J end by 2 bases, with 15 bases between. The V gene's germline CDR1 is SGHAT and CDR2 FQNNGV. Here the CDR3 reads CASSRVLVNQETQYF. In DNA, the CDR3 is TGTGCCAGCAGCCGCGTCCTGGTAAATCAAGAGACCCAGTACTTC.

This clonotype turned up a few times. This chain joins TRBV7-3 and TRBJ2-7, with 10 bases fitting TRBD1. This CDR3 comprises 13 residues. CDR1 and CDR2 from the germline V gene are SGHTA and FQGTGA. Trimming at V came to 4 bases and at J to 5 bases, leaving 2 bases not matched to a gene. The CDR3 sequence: CASSYGTGDEQYF. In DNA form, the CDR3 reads TGTGCCAGCAGCTACGGGACAGGGGACGAGCAGTACTTC.

CDR3 coding DNA: TGCGCCAGCAGCCAAGATCGCGGCATCTTCTCCTACGAGCAGTACTTC. Amino acid sequence: CASSQDRGIFSYEQYF. This chain uses TRBV4-1 with TRBJ2-7; D is undetermined. The CDR3 extends over 16 amino acids. Germline loops: CDR1 MGHRA, CDR2 YSYEKL. The V end lost 0 bases, the J end lost 0 bases, and 12 bases lay between the germline ends.

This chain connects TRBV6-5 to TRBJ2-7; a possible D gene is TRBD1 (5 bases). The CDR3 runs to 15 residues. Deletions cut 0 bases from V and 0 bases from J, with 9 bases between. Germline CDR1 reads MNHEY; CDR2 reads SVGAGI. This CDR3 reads CASSYSIQGSYEQYF. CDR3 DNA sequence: TGTGCCAGCAGTTACTCGATTCAGGGCTCCTACGAGCAGTACTTC.

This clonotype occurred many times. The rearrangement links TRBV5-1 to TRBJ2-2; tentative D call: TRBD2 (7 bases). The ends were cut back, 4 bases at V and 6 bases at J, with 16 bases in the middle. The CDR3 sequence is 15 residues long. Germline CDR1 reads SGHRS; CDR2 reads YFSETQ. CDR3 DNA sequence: TGCGCCAGCAGCCCGGACAGCGGGATGGCCGGGGAGCTGTTTTTT. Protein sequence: CASSPDSGMAGELFF.

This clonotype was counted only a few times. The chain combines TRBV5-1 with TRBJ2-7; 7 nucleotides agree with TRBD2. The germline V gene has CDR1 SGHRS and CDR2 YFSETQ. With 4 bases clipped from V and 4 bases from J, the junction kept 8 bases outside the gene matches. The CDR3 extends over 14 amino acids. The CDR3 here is CASSPWERGYEQYF. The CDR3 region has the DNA TGCGCCAGCAGCCCCTGGGAGCGGGGATACGAGCAGTACTTC.

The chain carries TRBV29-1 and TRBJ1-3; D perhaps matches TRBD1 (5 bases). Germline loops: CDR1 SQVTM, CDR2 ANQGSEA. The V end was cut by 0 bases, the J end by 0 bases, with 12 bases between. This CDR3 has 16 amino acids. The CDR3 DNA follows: TGCAGCGTTGAAGATCCTTGGGACTTCTCTGGAAACACCATATATTTT. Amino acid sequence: CSVEDPWDFSGNTIYF.

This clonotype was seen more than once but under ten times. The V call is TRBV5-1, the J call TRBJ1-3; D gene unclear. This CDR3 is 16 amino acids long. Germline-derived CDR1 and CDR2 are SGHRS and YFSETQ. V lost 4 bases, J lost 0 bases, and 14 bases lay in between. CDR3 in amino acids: CASSATERNSGNTIYF. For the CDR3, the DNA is TGCGCCAGCAGCGCCACCGAGCGGAACTCTGGAAACACCATATATTTT.

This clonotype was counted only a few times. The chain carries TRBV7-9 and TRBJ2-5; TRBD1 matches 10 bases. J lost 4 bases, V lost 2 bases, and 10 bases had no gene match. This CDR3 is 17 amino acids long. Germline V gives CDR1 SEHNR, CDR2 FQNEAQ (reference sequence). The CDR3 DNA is TGTGCCAGCAGCTTATTGGCCGCCGGGACAGGGGTAGAGACCCAGTACTTC. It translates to CASSLLAAGTGVETQYF.